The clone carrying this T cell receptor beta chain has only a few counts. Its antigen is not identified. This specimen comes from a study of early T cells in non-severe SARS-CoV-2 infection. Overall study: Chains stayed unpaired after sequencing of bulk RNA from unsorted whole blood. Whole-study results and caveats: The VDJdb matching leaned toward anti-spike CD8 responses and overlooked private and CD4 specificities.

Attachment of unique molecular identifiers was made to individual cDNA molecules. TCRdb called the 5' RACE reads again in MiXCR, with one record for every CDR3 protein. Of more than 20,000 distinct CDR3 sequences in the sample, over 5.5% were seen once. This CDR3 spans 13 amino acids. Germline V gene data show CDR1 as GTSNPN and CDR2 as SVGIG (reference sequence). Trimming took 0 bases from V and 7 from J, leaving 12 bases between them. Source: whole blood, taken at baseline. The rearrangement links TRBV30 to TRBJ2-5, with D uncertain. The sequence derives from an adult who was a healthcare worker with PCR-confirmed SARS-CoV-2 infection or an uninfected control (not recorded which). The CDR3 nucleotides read TGTGCCTGGAGTGTGTGGTCAATTGCGACCCAGTACTTC. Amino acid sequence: CAWSVWSIATQYF. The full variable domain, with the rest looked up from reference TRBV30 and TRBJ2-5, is SQTIHQWPATLVQPVGSPLSLECTVEGTSNPNLYWYRQAAGRGLQLLFYSVGIGQISSEVPQNLSASRPQDRQFILSSKKLLLSDSGFYLCAWSVWSIATQYFGPGTRLLVL.